The T cell receptor (beta chain) described here comes from a study of identical twins. After removal of 5 bases from V and 5 bases from J, the junction contained 15 bases not matched to a gene. CDR1 is SNHLY and CDR2 is FYNNEI in the germline V gene. This CDR3 has 18 amino acids. Study-level points and caveats: Monozygotic twins shared more out-of-frame TCR alpha than recombination models predicted. Interpretation of the results relied on cross-sectional statistical analysis and not on following the same donors.

TCRdb re-called the 5' RACE reads with MiXCR, one entry per CDR3 protein. The sample has 300,000 to 350,000 distinct CDR3 sequences, around 12% seen once. This clonotype was counted between two and nine times. Its antigen remains unidentified. These records were also assigned to another study, of yellow fever vaccine responses in identical twins.

The sequenced material came from CD8+ T cells sorted from blood. The chain couples TRBV2 to TRBJ2-1, with 10 bases lining up with TRBD1. The sequence was collected from a woman between 18 and 30 years old in good health. In nucleotides, the CDR3 is TGTGCCAGCAGTCCCGGGACAGGGGCGCCTTTTAGGGACAATGAGCAGTTCTTC. Translated, it gives CASSPGTGAPFRDNEQFF.